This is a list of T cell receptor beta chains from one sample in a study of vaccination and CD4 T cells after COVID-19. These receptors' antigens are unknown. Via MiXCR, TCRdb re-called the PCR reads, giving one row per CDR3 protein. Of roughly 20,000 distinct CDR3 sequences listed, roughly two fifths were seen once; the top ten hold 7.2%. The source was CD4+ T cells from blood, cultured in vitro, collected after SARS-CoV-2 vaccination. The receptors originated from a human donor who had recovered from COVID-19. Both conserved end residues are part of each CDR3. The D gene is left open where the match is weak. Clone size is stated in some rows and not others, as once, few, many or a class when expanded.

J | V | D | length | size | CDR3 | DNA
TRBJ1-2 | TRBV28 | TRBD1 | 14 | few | CASSPLGTAYGYTF | TGTGCCAGCAGTCCGCTCGGGACAGCCTATGGCTACACCTTC
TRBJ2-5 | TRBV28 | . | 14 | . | CASSRGRRGETQYF | TGTGCCAGCAGCAGAGGTCGACGCGGGGAGACCCAGTACTTC
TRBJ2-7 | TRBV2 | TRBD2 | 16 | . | CASREPGLAESYEQYF | TGTGCCAGCAGGGAGCCCGGACTAGCGGAGTCCTACGAGCAGTACTTC
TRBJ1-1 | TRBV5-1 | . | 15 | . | CASSLAPGSNTEAFF | TGCGCCAGCAGCTTGGCTCCGGGGTCGAACACTGAAGCTTTCTTT
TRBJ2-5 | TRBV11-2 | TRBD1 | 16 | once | CASSLRLDRGGETQYF | TGTGCCAGCAGCCTGCGATTAGACAGGGGCGGAGAGACCCAGTACTTC
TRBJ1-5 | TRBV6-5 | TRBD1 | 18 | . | CASSYSVLRTGAYQPQHF | TGTGCCAGCAGTTACTCGGTACTTAGGACAGGGGCTTATCAGCCCCAGCATTTT
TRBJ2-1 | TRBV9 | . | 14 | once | CASSGSKSGLEQFF | TGTGCCAGCAGCGGGAGCAAGAGCGGTCTTGAGCAGTTCTTC
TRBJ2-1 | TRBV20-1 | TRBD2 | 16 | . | CSAGRTSGGTYNEQFF | TGCAGTGCGGGTAGGACTAGCGGGGGGACCTACAATGAGCAGTTCTTC
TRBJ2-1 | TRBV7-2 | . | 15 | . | CASSLSGSPYNEQFF | TGTGCCAGCAGCTTGTCGGGGTCCCCCTACAATGAGCAGTTCTTC
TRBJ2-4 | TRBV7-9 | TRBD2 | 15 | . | CASSQGISGRNIQYF | TGTGCCAGCAGCCAGGGGATTAGCGGGAGAAACATTCAGTACTTC
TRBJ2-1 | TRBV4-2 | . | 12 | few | CASSHGGDEQFF | TGTGCCAGCAGCCATGGGGGCGATGAGCAGTTCTTC
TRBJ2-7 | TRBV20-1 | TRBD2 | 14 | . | CSARRPSGVYEQYF | TGCAGTGCTAGAAGGCCTAGCGGGGTCTACGAGCAGTACTTC
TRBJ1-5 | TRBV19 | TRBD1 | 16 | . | CASLSRGTLFNQPQHF | TGTGCCAGTCTATCCAGGGGGACCCTATTCAATCAGCCCCAGCATTTT
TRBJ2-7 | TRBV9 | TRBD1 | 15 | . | CASSVAPSGGSEQYF | TGTGCCAGCAGCGTAGCTCCGTCAGGGGGATCCGAGCAGTACTTC
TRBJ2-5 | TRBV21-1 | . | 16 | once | CASSKTDRGGEETQYF | TGTGCCAGCAGCAAAACCGACAGAGGCGGGGAAGAGACCCAGTACTTC
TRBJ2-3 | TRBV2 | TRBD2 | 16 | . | CASGPQTSDGTDTQYF | TGTGCCAGTGGACCCCAAACTAGCGATGGCACAGATACGCAGTATTTT
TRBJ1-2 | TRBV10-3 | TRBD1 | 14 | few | CAISESIGTDGYTF | TGTGCCATCAGTGAGTCGATAGGGACAGACGGCTACACCTTC
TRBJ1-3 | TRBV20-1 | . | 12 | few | CSARAQGNTIYF | TGCAGTGCTAGAGCTCAGGGAAACACCATATATTTT
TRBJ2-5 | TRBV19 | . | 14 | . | CASSIAAGPETQYF | TGTGCCAGTAGTATAGCCGCAGGGCCAGAGACCCAGTACTTC
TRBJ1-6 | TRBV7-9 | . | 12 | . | CASSPGPLPLHF | TGTGCCAGCAGCCCGGGTCCTCTTCCCCTCCACTTT
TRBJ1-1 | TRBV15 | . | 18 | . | CATSRDYASSSMNTEAFF | TGTGCCACCAGCAGAGACTATGCGTCTTCCTCCATGAACACTGAAGCTTTCTTT
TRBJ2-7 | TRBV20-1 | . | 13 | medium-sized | CSARRTSLDEQYF | TGCAGTGCTAGAAGGACAAGCCTCGACGAGCAGTACTTC
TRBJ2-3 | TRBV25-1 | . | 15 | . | CASSNQDSFTDTQYF | TGTGCCAGCAGTAACCAGGACTCATTCACAGATACGCAGTATTTT
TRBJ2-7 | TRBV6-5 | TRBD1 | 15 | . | CASSYSGTADYEQYF | TGTGCCAGCAGTTATTCCGGGACAGCAGACTACGAGCAGTACTTC
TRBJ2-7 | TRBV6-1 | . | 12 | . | CASSEGGRGEYF | TGTGCCAGCAGTGAGGGGGGACGAGGGGAGTACTTC
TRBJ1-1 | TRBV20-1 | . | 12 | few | CSAPPPPREAFF | TGCAGTGCTCCCCCACCCCCGAGGGAAGCTTTCTTT
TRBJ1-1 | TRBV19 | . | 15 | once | CASRGPGLKNTEAFF | TGTGCCAGTAGGGGACCGGGACTGAAAAACACTGAAGCTTTCTTT
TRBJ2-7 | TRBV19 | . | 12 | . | CASSISGEVQYF | TGTGCCAGTAGTATATCGGGGGAGGTTCAGTACTTC
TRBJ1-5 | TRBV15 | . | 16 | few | CATSQGGMASNQPQHF | TGTGCCACCAGCCAAGGGGGGATGGCAAGCAATCAGCCCCAGCATTTT
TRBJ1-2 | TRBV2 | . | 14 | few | CASTKLTGLNGYTF | TGTGCCAGCACTAAGTTGACGGGCCTGAATGGCTACACCTTC
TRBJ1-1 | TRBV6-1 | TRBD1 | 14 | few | CASSRTGRNTEAFF | TGTGCCAGCAGTAGGACAGGCCGGAACACTGAAGCTTTCTTT
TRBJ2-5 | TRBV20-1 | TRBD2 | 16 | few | CSAREGLAGNQETQYF | TGCAGTGCTAGAGAAGGACTAGCGGGTAACCAAGAGACCCAGTACTTC
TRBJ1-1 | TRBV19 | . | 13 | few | CASSLTGNTEAFF | TGTGCCAGTAGCCTGACAGGCAACACTGAAGCTTTCTTT
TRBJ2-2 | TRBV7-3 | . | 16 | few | CASSLLGGTSTGELFF | TGTGCCAGCAGCTTACTAGGGGGGACGAGTACCGGGGAGCTGTTTTTT
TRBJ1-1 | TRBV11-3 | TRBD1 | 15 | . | CASSLGWFGDREAFF | TGTGCCAGCAGCTTAGGCTGGTTTGGGGACAGAGAAGCTTTCTTT
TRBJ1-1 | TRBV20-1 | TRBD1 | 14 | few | CSARALTGDTEAFF | TGCAGTGCTAGAGCACTAACAGGGGACACTGAAGCTTTCTTT
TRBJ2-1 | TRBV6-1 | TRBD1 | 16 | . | CASSRGTGRGYNEQFF | TGTGCCAGCAGTAGGGGGACAGGGCGTGGATACAATGAGCAGTTCTTC
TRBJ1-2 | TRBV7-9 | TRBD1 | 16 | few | CASSLAGGTVVYGYTF | TGTGCCAGCAGCTTAGCCGGAGGGACAGTTGTCTATGGCTACACCTTC
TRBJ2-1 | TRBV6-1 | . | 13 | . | CATFSRVLYEQFF | TGTGCCACCTTCAGTCGTGTCCTTTATGAGCAGTTCTTC
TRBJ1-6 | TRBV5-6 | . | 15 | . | CASSLRGTNDSPLHF | TGTGCCAGCAGCTTACGGGGGACAAATGACTCACCCCTCCACTTT
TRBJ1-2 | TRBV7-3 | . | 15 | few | CASSARTSPNYGYTF | TGTGCCAGCAGCGCCAGGACGTCCCCTAACTATGGCTACACCTTC
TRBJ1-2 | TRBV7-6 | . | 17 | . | CASSPRGDHRANYGYTF | TGTGCCAGCAGCCCTCGAGGAGACCATCGGGCTAACTATGGCTACACCTTC
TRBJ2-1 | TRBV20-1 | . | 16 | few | CSARVLSGAYYNEQFF | TGCAGTGCTAGAGTCCTATCGGGAGCCTACTACAATGAGCAGTTCTTC
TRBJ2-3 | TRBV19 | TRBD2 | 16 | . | CASSRATSGGIDTQYF | TGTGCCAGTAGTAGGGCGACTAGCGGGGGGATAGATACGCAGTATTTT
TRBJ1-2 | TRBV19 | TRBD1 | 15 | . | CASSPRTGLNYGYTF | TGTGCCAGTAGTCCCCGGACAGGGCTAAACTATGGCTACACCTTC